This is a list of T cell receptor beta chains from one sample in a study of T cells after yellow fever vaccination. TCRdb called the 5' RACE reads again in MiXCR, with one record for every CDR3 protein. The sample lists 250,000 to 400,000 distinct CDR3 sequences, approximately 4% seen once, with around 24% in the top ten. The material was PBMCs, obtained 5 days after the yellow fever booster vaccination. The source is a man younger than 35 who received the YFV17D yellow fever vaccine. The CDR3 runs from the conserved cysteine through the conserved F or W. The D gene is left open where the match is weak. Clone sizes are given selectively: once, few, many, or a class where the clone is expanded.

length	D	size	V	J	CDR3	DNA
14	-	few	TRBV7-2	TRBJ1-2	CASSLRRANYGYTF	TGTGCCAGCAGCCTAAGGAGAGCTAACTATGGCTACACCTTC
15	TRBD1	-	TRBV30	TRBJ2-7	CAWNKAQGFLYEQYF	TGTGCCTGGAATAAGGCACAGGGGTTCTTGTACGAGCAGTACTTC
15	-	many	TRBV7-6	TRBJ2-4	CASSEFGTQGNIQYF	TGTGCCAGCAGCGAATTCGGGACTCAGGGAAACATTCAGTACTTC
15	TRBD1	-	TRBV5-4	TRBJ2-5	CASSLGQGKQETQYF	TGTGCCAGCAGCTTGGGACAGGGAAAACAAGAGACCCAGTACTTC
15	-	many	TRBV7-2	TRBJ2-5	CASSLAGTYQETQYF	TGTGCCAGCAGCTTAGCTGGAACCTACCAAGAGACCCAGTACTTC
17	TRBD2	few	TRBV7-2	TRBJ2-5	CASSLGVAGGLSETQYF	TGTGCCAGCAGCTTAGGGGTGGCGGGGGGCCTTTCTGAGACCCAGTACTTC
13	TRBD1	few	TRBV10-3	TRBJ2-2	CATTGTGVGELFF	TGTGCCACAACGGGGACAGGGGTCGGGGAGCTGTTTTTT
14	TRBD2	-	TRBV20-1	TRBJ2-5	CSGLAGALQETQYF	TGCAGTGGGCTAGCGGGGGCCCTCCAAGAGACCCAGTACTTC
12	-	few	TRBV11-2	TRBJ2-1	CASSFGGHEQFF	TGTGCCAGCAGCTTTGGGGGGCATGAGCAGTTCTTC
15	TRBD1	few	TRBV18	TRBJ2-3	CASSRDRASTDTQYF	TGTGCCAGCTCACGAGACAGGGCTAGCACAGATACGCAGTATTTT
16	-	-	TRBV5-1	TRBJ2-2	CASSLVAQRNTGELFF	TGCGCCAGCAGCCTGGTGGCCCAGCGGAACACCGGGGAGCTGTTTTTT
14	TRBD1	-	TRBV12-3/TRBV12-4	TRBJ1-2	CASTKTGWNYGYTF	TGTGCCAGCACCAAGACAGGGTGGAACTATGGCTACACCTTC
13	TRBD2	few	TRBV6-1	TRBJ2-5	CASRSSGVETQYF	TGTGCCAGCAGGAGTAGCGGGGTGGAGACCCAGTACTTC
15	-	few	TRBV28	TRBJ1-6	CASSFWGSYNSPLHF	TGTGCCAGCAGTTTTTGGGGGTCCTATAATTCACCCCTCCACTTT
15	-	few	TRBV14	TRBJ2-4	CASSPGSAAKNIQYF	TGTGCCAGCAGCCCAGGCAGCGCAGCCAAAAACATTCAGTACTTC
15	-	-	TRBV6-2/TRBV6-3	TRBJ2-7	CASTGRRGRWKEQYF	TGTGCCAGCACGGGGCGAAGGGGAAGGTGGAAAGAGCAGTACTTC
15	-	-	TRBV7-2	TRBJ2-3	CASSPWGSDPNTQYF	TGTGCCAGCAGCCCCTGGGGGTCGGACCCGAACACGCAGTATTTT
14	-	few	TRBV20-1	TRBJ1-5	CSARDRIGNQPQHF	TGCAGTGCTAGAGATCGAATCGGCAATCAGCCCCAGCATTTT
15	TRBD2	-	TRBV20-1	TRBJ2-1	CSATDDERGYNEQFF	TGCAGTGCTACAGATGACGAGCGGGGGTACAATGAGCAGTTCTTC
16	-	few	TRBV5-1	TRBJ2-1	CASSPTAGPFRDEQFF	TGCGCCAGCAGTCCTACCGCCGGGCCCTTTCGCGATGAGCAGTTCTTC
12	TRBD1	-	TRBV30	TRBJ2-5	CAWTGGDETQYF	TGTGCCTGGACAGGGGGCGATGAGACCCAGTACTTC
15	-	-	TRBV5-4	TRBJ1-1	CASSHGTTDVGEAFF	TGTGCCAGCAGCCACGGGACCACGGACGTTGGTGAAGCTTTCTTT
16	-	-	TRBV19	TRBJ1-5	CASSTPMEFSNQPQHF	TGTGCCAGTAGTACCCCAATGGAGTTTAGCAATCAGCCCCAGCATTTT
16	-	-	TRBV18	TRBJ2-5	CASSPNSDSSRETQYF	TGTGCCAGCTCACCCAACTCCGACAGTTCGCGTGAGACCCAGTACTTC
12	-	few	TRBV19	TRBJ1-1	CASKRGNTEAFF	TGTGCCAGTAAGCGCGGGAACACTGAAGCTTTCTTT
19	TRBD1	-	TRBV10-2	TRBJ2-4	CASSRASGQGLLAKNIQYF	TGCGCCAGCAGTAGAGCCTCGGGACAGGGACTACTAGCCAAAAACATTCAGTACTTC
14	-	few	TRBV2	TRBJ2-1	CASRDTAQNNEQFF	TGTGCCAGCAGGGATACAGCCCAGAACAATGAGCAGTTCTTC
15	-	many	TRBV7-8	TRBJ2-5	CASSSDLGLQETQYF	TGTGCCAGCAGCTCCGACCTAGGCCTCCAAGAGACCCAGTACTTC
13	-	-	TRBV9	TRBJ1-2	CASSVRERYGYTF	TGTGCCAGCAGCGTCAGGGAGAGATATGGCTACACCTTC
15	TRBD2	-	TRBV5-1	TRBJ2-1	CASSITSGADNEQFF	TGCGCCAGCAGCATAACTAGCGGGGCCGACAATGAGCAGTTCTTC
11	-	few	TRBV5-4	TRBJ2-4	CASSLGNIQYF	TGTGCCAGCAGCTTGGGGAACATTCAGTACTTC
15	-	few	TRBV20-1	TRBJ2-1	CSGVNGQSSYNEQFF	TGCAGTGGGGTTAACGGGCAAAGCTCCTACAATGAGCAGTTCTTC
15	-	few	TRBV28	TRBJ1-2	CASSLFSGVLGGYTF	TGTGCCAGCAGTTTATTCAGCGGGGTCCTTGGGGGCTACACCTTC
17	-	-	TRBV6-5	TRBJ2-1	CASSPNEGLTSYNEQFF	TGTGCCAGCAGTCCCAACGAGGGTCTCACGAGCTACAATGAGCAGTTCTTC
13	-	-	TRBV2	TRBJ2-7	CASSGSYGYEQYF	TGTGCCAGCAGTGGTTCCTATGGCTACGAGCAGTACTTC
16	TRBD2	few	TRBV5-1	TRBJ2-5	CASSFLASGVRETQYF	TGCGCCAGCAGCTTTTTGGCTAGCGGGGTCCGGGAGACCCAGTACTTC
14	TRBD1	many	TRBV6-6	TRBJ2-2	CASRNQGAKGELFF	TGTGCCAGCAGGAACCAGGGGGCGAAGGGGGAGCTGTTTTTT
15	TRBD1	few	TRBV25-1	TRBJ2-7	CASSWDRGSIDEQYF	TGTGCCAGCAGTTGGGACAGGGGTTCTATTGACGAGCAGTACTTC
14	-	many	TRBV18	TRBJ1-2	CASSPGRSDYGYTF	TGTGCCAGCTCGCCCGGGAGGAGTGACTATGGCTACACCTTC
17	TRBD2	-	TRBV7-8	TRBJ2-1	CASSPFGGSGVYNEQFF	TGTGCCAGCAGCCCGTTCGGGGGAAGCGGGGTATACAATGAGCAGTTCTTC
15	TRBD1	many	TRBV6-2/TRBV6-3	TRBJ1-5	CASSTHGQGRQPQHF	TGTGCCAGCAGTACCCACGGACAGGGACGTCAGCCCCAGCATTTT